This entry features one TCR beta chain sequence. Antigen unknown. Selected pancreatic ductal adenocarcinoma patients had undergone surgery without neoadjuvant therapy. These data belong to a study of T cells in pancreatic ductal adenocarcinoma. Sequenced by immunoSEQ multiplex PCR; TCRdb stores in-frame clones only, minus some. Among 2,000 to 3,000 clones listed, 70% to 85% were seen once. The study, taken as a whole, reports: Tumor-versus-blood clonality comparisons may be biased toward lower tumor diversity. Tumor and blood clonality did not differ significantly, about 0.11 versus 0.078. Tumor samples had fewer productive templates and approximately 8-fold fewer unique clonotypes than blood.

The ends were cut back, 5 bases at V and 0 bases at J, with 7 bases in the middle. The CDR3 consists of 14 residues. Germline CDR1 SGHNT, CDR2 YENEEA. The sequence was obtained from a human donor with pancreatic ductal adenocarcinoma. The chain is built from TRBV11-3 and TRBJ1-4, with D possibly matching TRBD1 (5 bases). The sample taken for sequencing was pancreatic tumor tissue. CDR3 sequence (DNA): TGTGCCAGCAGCCTCAGGGCAACTAATGAAAAACTGTTTTTT. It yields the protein CASSLRATNEKLFF.